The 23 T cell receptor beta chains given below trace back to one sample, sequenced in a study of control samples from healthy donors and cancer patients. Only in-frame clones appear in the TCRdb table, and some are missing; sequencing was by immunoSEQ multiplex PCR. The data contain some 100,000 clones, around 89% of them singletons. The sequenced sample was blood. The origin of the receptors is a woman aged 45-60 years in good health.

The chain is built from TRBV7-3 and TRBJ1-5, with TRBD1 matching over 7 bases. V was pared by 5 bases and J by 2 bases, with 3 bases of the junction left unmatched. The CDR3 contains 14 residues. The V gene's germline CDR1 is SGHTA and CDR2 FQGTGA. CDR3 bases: TGTGCCAGCAGCCCAACAGGGGGCAATCAGCCCCAGCATTTT. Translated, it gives CASSPTGGNQPQHF. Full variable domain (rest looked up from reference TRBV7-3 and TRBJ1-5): GAGVSQTPSNKVTEKGKYVELRCDPISGHTALYWYRQSLGQGPEFLIYFQGTGAADDSGLPNDRFFAVRPEGSVSTLKIQRTERGDSAVYLCASSPTGGNQPQHFGDGTRLSIL.

The CDR3, as DNA: TGTGCCAGTAGTATAAACTTGAGTACAGATACGCAGTATTTT. It translates to CASSINLSTDTQYF. V usage is TRBV19 and J usage is TRBJ2-3; D uncertain. This CDR3 is 14 amino acids long. Trimming removed 2 bases from V and 3 bases from J, with 9 bases in between. Germline CDR1 is LNHDA and CDR2 is SQIVND (reference sequence). The complete variable domain, with remaining parts taken from reference TRBV19 and TRBJ2-3, reads DGGITQSPKYLFRKEGQNVTLSCEQNLNHDAMYWYRQDPGQGLRLIYYSQIVNDFQKGDIAEGYSVSREKKESFPLTVTSAQKNPTAFYLCASSINLSTDTQYFGPGTRLTVL.

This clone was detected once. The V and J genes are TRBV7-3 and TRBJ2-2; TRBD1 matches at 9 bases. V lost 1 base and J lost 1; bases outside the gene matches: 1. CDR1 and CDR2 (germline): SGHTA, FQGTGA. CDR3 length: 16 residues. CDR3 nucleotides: TGTGCCAGCAGCTTAATGGGACAGGGGAACACCGGGGAGCTGTTTTTT. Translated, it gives CASSLMGQGNTGELFF.

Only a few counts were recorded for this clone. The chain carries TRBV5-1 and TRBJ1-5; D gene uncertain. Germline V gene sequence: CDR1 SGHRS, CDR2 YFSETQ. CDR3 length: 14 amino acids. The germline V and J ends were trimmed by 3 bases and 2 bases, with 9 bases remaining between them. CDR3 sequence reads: CASSWGGGNQPQHF. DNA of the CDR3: TGCGCCAGCAGCTGGGGAGGTGGCAATCAGCCCCAGCATTTT.

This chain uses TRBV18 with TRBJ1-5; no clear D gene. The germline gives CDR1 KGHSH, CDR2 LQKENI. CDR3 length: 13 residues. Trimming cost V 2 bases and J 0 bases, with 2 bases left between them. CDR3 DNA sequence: TGTGCCAGCTCACCAACTAGCAATCAGCCCCAGCATTTT. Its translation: CASSPTSNQPQHF. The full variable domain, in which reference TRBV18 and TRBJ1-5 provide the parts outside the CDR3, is NAGVMQNPRHLVRRRGQEARLRCSPMKGHSHVYWYRQLPEEGLKFMVYLQKENIIDESGMPKERFSAEFPKEGPSILRIQQVVRGDSAAYFCASSPTSNQPQHFGDGTRLSIL.

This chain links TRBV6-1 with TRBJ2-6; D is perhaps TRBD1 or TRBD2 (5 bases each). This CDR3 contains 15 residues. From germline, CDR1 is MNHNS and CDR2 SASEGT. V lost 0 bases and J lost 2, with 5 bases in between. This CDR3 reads CASSEAGAGANVLTF. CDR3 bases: TGTGCCAGCAGTGAAGCGGGGGCTGGGGCCAACGTCCTGACTTTC.

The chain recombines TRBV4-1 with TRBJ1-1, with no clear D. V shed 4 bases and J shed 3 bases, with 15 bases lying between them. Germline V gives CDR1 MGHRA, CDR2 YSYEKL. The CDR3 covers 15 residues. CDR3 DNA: TGCGCCAGCAGCCCCGGTCCGTCGATGGACACTGAAGCTTTCTTT. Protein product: CASSPGPSMDTEAFF.

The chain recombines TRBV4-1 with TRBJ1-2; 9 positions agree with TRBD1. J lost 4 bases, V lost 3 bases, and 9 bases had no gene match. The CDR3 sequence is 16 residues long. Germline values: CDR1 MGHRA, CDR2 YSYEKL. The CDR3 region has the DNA TGCGCCAGCAGCCAGGTCCCGGGACAGGGTCGCTATGGCTACACCTTC. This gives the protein CASSQVPGQGRYGYTF.

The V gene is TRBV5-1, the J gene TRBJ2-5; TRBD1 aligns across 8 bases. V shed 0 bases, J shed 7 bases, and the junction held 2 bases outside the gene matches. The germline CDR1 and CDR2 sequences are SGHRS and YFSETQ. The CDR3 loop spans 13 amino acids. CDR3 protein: CASSLGQGRTQYF. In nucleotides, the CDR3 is TGCGCCAGCAGCTTGGGACAGGGGAGGACCCAGTACTTC.

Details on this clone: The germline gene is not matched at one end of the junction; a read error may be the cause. CDR3 residues: CAASPGRSVEQFF. CDR3 DNA: TGTGCCGCCAGCCCGGGACGGAGTGTAGAGCAGTTCTTC. V and J are TRBV24-1 and TRBJ2-1, with D perhaps assigned TRBD1 or TRBD2 (5 bases each). The CDR3 has 13 amino acids. Germline assignment: CDR1 KGHDR and CDR2 SFDVKD.

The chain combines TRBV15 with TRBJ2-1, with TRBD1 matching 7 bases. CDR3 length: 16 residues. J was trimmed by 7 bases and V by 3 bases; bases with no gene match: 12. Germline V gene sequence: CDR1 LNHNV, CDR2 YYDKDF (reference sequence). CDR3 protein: CATSSRGRTGINEQFF. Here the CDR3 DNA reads TGTGCCACCAGCAGCCGCGGGCGGACAGGAATAAATGAGCAGTTCTTC.

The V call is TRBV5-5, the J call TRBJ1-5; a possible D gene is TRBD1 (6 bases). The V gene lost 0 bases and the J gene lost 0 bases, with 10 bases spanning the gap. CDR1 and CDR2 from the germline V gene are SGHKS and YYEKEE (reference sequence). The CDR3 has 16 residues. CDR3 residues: CASSLGTVYSNQPQHF. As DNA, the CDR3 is TGTGCCAGCAGCTTGGGGACAGTTTATAGCAATCAGCCCCAGCATTTT.

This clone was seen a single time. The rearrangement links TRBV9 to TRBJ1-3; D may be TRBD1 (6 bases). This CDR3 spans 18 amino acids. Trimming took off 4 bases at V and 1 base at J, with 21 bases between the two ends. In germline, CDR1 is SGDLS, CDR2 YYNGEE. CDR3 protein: CASSPRLQGGGSGNTIYF. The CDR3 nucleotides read TGTGCCAGCAGCCCGAGACTACAGGGAGGAGGGTCTGGAAACACCATATATTTT.

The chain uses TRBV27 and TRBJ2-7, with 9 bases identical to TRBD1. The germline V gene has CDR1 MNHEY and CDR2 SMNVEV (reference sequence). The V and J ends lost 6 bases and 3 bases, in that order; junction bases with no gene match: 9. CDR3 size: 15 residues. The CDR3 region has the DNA TGTGCCAGCAGGGGATTTGGACAGGGGAGCTACGAGCAGTACTTC. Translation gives CASRGFGQGSYEQYF.

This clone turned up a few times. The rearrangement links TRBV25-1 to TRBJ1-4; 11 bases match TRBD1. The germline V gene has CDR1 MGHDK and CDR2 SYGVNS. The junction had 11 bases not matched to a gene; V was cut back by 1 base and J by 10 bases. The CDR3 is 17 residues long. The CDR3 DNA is TGTGCCAGCAGTGAATCCCGCCCGGGACAGGGGGTAGGAAAACTGTTTTTT. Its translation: CASSESRPGQGVGKLFF.

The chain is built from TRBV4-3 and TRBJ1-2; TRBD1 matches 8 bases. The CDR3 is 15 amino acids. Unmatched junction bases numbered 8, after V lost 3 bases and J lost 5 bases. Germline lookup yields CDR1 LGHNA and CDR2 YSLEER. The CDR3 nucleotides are TGCGCCAGCAGCCACTCCGGGACAGGAGGGTATGGCTACACCTTC. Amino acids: CASSHSGTGGYGYTF.

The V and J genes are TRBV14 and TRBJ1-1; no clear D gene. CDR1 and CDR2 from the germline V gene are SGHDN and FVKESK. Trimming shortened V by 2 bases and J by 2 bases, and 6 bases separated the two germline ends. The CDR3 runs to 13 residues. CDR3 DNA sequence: TGTGCCAGCAGCCAAAGTCAAAACACTGAAGCTTTCTTT. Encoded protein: CASSQSQNTEAFF. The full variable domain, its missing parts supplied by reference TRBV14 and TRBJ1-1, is EAGVTQFPSHSVIEKGQTVTLRCDPISGHDNLYWYRRVMGKEIKFLLHFVKESKQDESGMPNNRFLAERTGGTYSTLKVQPAELEDSGVYFCASSQSQNTEAFFGQGTRLTVV.

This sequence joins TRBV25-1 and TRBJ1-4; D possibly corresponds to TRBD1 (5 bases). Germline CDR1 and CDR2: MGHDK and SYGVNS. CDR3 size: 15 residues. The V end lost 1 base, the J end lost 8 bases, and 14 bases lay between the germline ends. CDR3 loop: CASSEFGGIREKLFF. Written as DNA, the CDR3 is TGTGCCAGCAGTGAATTCGGGGGGATCAGAGAAAAACTGTTTTTT.

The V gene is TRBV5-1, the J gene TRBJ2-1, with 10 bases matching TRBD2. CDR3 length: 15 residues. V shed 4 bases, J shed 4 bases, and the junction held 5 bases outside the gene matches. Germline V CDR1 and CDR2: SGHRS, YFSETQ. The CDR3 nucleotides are TGCGCCAGCAGCGCCGGACTAGCGGAGTACAATGAGCAGTTCTTC. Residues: CASSAGLAEYNEQFF.

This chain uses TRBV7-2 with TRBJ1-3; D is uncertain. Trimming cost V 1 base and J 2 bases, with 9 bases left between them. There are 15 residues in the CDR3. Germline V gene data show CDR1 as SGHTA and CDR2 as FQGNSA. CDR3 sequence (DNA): TGTGCCAGCAGCTTAGGTCCAGGAGCTGGAAACACCATATATTTT. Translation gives CASSLGPGAGNTIYF.

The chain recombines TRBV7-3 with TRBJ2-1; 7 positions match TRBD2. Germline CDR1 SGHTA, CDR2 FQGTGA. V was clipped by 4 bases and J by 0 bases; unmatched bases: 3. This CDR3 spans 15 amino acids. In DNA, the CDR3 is TGTGCCAGCAGCTCGGGAGGCGGCTCCTACAATGAGCAGTTCTTC. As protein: CASSSGGGSYNEQFF.

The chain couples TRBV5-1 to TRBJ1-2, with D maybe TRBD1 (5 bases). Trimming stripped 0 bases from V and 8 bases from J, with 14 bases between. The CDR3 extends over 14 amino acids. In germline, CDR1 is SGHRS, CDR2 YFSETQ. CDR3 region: CASSLGQGRTGYTF. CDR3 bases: TGCGCCAGCAGCTTGGGGCAGGGAAGGACAGGCTACACCTTC.

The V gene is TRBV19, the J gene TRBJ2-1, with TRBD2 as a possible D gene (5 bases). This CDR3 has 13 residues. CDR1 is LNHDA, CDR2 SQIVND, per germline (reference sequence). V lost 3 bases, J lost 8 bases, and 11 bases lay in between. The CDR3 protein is CASSIGRRDEQFF. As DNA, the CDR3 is TGTGCCAGTAGTATTGGCAGGCGGGATGAGCAGTTCTTC.